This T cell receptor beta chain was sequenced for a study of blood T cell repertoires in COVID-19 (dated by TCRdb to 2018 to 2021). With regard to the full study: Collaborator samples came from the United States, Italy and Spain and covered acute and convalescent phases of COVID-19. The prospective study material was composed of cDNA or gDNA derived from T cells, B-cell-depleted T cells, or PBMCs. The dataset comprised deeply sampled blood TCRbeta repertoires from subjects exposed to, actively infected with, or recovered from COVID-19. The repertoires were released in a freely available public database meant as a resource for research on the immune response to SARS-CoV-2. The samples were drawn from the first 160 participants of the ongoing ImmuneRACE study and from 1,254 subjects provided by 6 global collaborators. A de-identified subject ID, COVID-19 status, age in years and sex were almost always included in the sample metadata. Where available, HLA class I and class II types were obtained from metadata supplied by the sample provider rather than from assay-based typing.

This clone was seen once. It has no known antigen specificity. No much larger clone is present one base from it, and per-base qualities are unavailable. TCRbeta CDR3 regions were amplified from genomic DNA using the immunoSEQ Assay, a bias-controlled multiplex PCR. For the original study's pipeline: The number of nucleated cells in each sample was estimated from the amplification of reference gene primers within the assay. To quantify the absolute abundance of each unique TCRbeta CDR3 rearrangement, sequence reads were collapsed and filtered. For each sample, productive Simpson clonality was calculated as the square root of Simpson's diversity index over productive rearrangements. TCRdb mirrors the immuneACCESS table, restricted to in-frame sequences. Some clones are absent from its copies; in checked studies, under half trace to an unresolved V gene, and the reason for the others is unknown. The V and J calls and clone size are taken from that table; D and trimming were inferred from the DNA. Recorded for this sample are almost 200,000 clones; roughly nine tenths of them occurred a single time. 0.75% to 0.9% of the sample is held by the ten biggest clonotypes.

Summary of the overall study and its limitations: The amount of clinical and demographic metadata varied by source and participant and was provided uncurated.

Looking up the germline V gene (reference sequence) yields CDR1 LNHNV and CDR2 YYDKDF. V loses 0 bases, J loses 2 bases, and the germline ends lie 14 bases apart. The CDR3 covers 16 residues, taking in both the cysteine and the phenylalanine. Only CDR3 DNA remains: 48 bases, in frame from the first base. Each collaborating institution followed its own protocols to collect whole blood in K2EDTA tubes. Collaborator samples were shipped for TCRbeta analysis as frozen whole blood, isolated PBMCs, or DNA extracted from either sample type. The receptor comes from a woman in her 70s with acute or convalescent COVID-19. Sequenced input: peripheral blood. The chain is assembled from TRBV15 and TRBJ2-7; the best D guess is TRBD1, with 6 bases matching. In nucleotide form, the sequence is TGTGCCACCAGCAGAGAGGGGGCCCCAGTAGCCTACGAGCAGTACTTC. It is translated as CATSREGAPVAYEQYF.